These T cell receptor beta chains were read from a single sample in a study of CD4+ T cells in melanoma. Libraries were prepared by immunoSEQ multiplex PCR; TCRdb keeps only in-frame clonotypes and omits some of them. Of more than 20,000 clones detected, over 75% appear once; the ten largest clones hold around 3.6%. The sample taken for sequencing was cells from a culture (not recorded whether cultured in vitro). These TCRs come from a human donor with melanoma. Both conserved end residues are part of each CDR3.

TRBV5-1	CASSLVGPQETQYF
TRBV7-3	CASSATGSNTEAFF
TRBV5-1	CASSIGTSGASDTQYF
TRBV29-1	CSVEGDRGRQNEQFF
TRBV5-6	CASSLWEGLTHYEQYF
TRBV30	CACGRAGGGTGELFF
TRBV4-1	CASSQDGQGKNGYTF
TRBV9	CASNRGDSTDTQYF
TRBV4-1	CASSQGLGIGRRDTQYF
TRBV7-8	CASSYMGYRGLNQPQHF
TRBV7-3	CASSLDSNEQFF